The rows below give T cell receptor beta chains drawn from one sample of a study of spatial heterogeneity in lung cancer. TCRdb used MiXCR to reprocess the 5' RACE reads, holding one entry per CDR3 protein. The data hold 45,000 or so distinct CDR3 sequences, with over 9.5% observed a single time. Here the sequenced sample was PBMCs, taken at surgery. The receptor set was obtained from a female donor with early-stage non-small cell lung cancer. The conserved cysteine and the conserved F or W are not part of the CDR3 here. Fields, in order: V gene, CDR3 protein.

TRBV28,ASNGGDNSPLH
TRBV10-3,AISSGTGGDYGYT
TRBV12-3/TRBV12-4,ASTIGNSIQY
TRBV6-2/TRBV6-3,ASRGTGVLNTEAF
TRBV10-3,ATAVLGERTDTQY
TRBV6-5,ASSPTSGGGIYEQY
TRBV6-1,ASRTGFRTEAF
TRBV7-2,ASSLARNYGYT
TRBV29-1,SARLDTEAF
TRBV29-1,SVGWGGSYEQY
TRBV7-3,ASSPRQGAWSDNEQF
TRBV6-2/TRBV6-3,ASRRSTEAF
TRBV28,ASSLFWETIPSYEQY
TRBV20-1,SADRLRSYNEQF
TRBV6-5,ASRTTGGLNYGYT
TRBV6-5,ASSLRGYNQPQH
TRBV5-4,ASSLSTRTGHGYT
TRBV25-1,ASSFGTGGWTEAF
TRBV7-2,ASSRDRVNEQY
TRBV2,ASSPRDEVQETQY
TRBV4-2,ASSQDRASSGNTIY
TRBV5-1,ASSLDARSYNEQF
TRBV13,ASSLGRIWVNTEAF
TRBV4-3,ASSQYPPGRNTEAF
TRBV20-1,SAPAFATDTQY
TRBV12-3/TRBV12-4,ASTIPLGRASKAF
TRBV29-1,SVTGSGQPQH
TRBV12-3/TRBV12-4,ASAPQGYQPQH
TRBV5-4,ASSLYRNFEETQY
TRBV5-1,ASSLEGNSNQPQH
TRBV27,ASSLTGVYEQF
TRBV21-1,ASSKGGGAQY
TRBV3-1,ASSQTRANVLT
TRBV5-1,ASSLTGVEKLF
TRBV12-3/TRBV12-4,ASNLRDTGELF
TRBV28,ASSSPGTTNTEAF
TRBV5-1,ASSYGGAATNEKLF
TRBV29-1,SVREGSEAF
TRBV12-3/TRBV12-4,ASSLNSLLGVEQY
TRBV6-5,ASSYWASGGLSTDTQY
TRBV6-6,ASSWEGGAEAF